The 2 T cell receptor beta chains below were found in one sample sequenced in a study of somatic mutations in cytotoxic T cells in rheumatoid arthritis. Here immunoSEQ multiplex PCR was the method, and the copy in TCRdb shows in-frame clones only, minus some. The table includes about 20,000 clones, approximately 74% detected once. Source material: CD8+ T cells sorted from blood. Receptor source: a man in his 60s in good health.

In its sample, this clone was seen a few times. This chain joins TRBV7-9 and TRBJ2-1, with D uncertain. Trimming removed 2 bases from V and 8 bases from J, with 10 bases in between. Germline V CDR1 and CDR2: SEHNR, FQNEAQ (reference sequence). The CDR3 is 13 residues long. The CDR3 is CASSLYPSDEQFF. DNA of the CDR3: TGTGCCAGCAGCTTATACCCATCAGATGAGCAGTTCTTC.

About this clone itself: The sample has other DNA sequences that encode this CDR3 too. The V call is TRBV28, the J call TRBJ1-1; D is ambiguous. The CDR3 has 13 amino acids. Trimming cost V 6 bases and J 1 base, with 9 bases left between them. The germline V gene has CDR1 MDHEN and CDR2 SYDVKM. The CDR3 loop is CASSFRRNTEAFF. The CDR3 DNA reads TGTGCCAGCAGCTTTAGGAGGAACACTGAAGCTTTCTTT.